This passage covers 30 T cell receptor beta chains from one sample sequenced in a study of blood T cell repertoires in COVID-19. Repertoires were generated with immunoSEQ multiplex PCR, while TCRdb's copy carries only in-frame clones and drops some. Found here are over 100,000 clones, 70% to 90% of them singletons; the top ten hold 8.5% to 10%. The sample taken for sequencing was peripheral blood. These receptors came from a man aged 35-49 years with active or convalescent COVID-19.

The rearrangement uses TRBV7-2 and TRBJ1-1, with a tentative D call TRBD1 (6 bases). Germline V gene data show CDR1 as SGHTA and CDR2 as FQGNSA. The CDR3 runs 15 residues. Trimming pared 5 bases from V and 1 base from J, leaving 14 bases between. CDR3 DNA: TGTGCCAGCAGCCAGGGGCAGGGACCGAACACTGAAGCTTTCTTT. As protein: CASSQGQGPNTEAFF.

This chain links TRBV24-1 with TRBJ1-2, with D possibly matching TRBD1 (6 bases). Deletions cut 0 bases from V and 3 bases from J, with 7 bases between. Germline loops: CDR1 KGHDR, CDR2 SFDVKD. This CDR3 has 14 amino acids. This CDR3 is CATSDLNRDYGYTF. CDR3 DNA sequence: TGTGCCACCAGTGATTTGAACAGGGACTATGGCTACACCTTC.

The chain has TRBV5-5 and TRBJ2-5; 10 bases are shared with TRBD1. Looked up from germline, CDR1 is SGHKS and CDR2 is YYEKEE (reference sequence). The V segment lost 4 bases and the J segment 2 bases; nucleotides outside the gene matches: 2. This CDR3 region has 14 residues. This CDR3 reads CASSQGQGQETQYF. The CDR3 DNA reads as TGTGCCAGCAGCCAGGGACAGGGGCAAGAGACCCAGTACTTC.

The chain has TRBV9 and TRBJ2-2, with 11 nucleotides matching TRBD2. J gave up 0 bases and V 0 bases, and 7 bases lay outside the gene matches. Germline V lookup: CDR1 SGDLS, CDR2 YYNGEE. The CDR3 spans 19 residues. CDR3 sequence reads: CASSVGLAGGTANTGELFF. CDR3 nucleotides: TGTGCCAGCAGCGTAGGGCTAGCGGGGGGAACTGCGAACACCGGGGAGCTGTTTTTT. Looking up the rest from reference TRBV9 and TRBJ2-2 gives the full variable domain: DSGVTQTPKHLITATGQRVTLRCSPRSGDLSVYWYQQSLDQGLQFLIQYYNGEERAKGNILERFSAQQFPDLHSELNLSSLELGDSALYFCASSVGLAGGTANTGELFFGEGSRLTVL.

The chain combines TRBV10-3 with TRBJ2-2; possible D gene TRBD2, 5 bases. Trimming shortened V by 0 bases and J by 6 bases, and 8 bases separated the two germline ends. Looked up from germline, CDR1 is ENHRY and CDR2 is SYGVKD. The CDR3 spans 14 residues. CDR3 bases: TGTGCCATCAGTGAGTCTAGCGCGGCCGGGGAGCTGTTTTTT. Its translation: CAISESSAAGELFF.

The gene calls are TRBV3-1 (or the pseudogene TRBV3-2) and TRBJ2-3; 14 bases fit TRBD2. The CDR3 consists of 17 residues. Trimming at V came to 4 bases and at J to 4 bases, leaving 7 bases not matched to a gene. The germline CDR1 and CDR2 sequences are LGHDT and YNNKEL (reference sequence). CDR3 loop: CASSRTSGGSEADTQYF. The DNA of the CDR3 is TGTGCCAGCAGCCGGACTAGCGGGGGGTCCGAGGCAGATACGCAGTATTTT.

This clone appeared once. J is TRBJ2-3 and V is TRBV12-3 or TRBV12-4; a possible D gene is TRBD1 (6 bases). The V end was cut by 5 bases, the J end by 7 bases, with 13 bases between. The CDR3 spans 13 residues. CDR3 in DNA: TGTGCCAGCAGTCCAGCACAGGGAAATACGCAGTATTTT. Translation gives CASSPAQGNTQYF.

V and J are TRBV9 and TRBJ1-6, with a weak D call TRBD1 (5 bases). The germline gives CDR1 SGDLS, CDR2 YYNGEE. The V end lost 0 bases, the J end lost 0 bases, and 7 bases lay between the germline ends. The CDR3 sequence is 16 residues long. The CDR3 loop is CASSVGGLSYNSPLHF. Written as DNA, the CDR3 is TGTGCCAGCAGCGTAGGGGGACTCTCCTATAATTCACCCCTCCACTTT.

The genes are TRBV18 and TRBJ1-1; TRBD1 agrees at 7 bases. Germline values: CDR1 KGHSH, CDR2 LQKENI. This CDR3 has 18 residues. Trimming cost V 4 bases and J 1 base; bases outside gene matches: 15. The CDR3 nucleotides read TGTGCCAGCTCACGGAGGACAGGATTAGAGATAGGGAACACTGAAGCTTTCTTT. This codes for CASSRRTGLEIGNTEAFF.

This clone appeared once. This sequence joins TRBV7-9 and TRBJ2-1; 8 positions match TRBD2. The length of the CDR3 is 16 residues. V shed 0 bases, J shed 4 bases, and the junction held 5 bases outside the gene matches. Germline values: CDR1 SEHNR, CDR2 FQNEAQ (reference sequence). The CDR3: CASSLAAGGAYNEQFF. The DNA for the CDR3 is TGTGCCAGCAGCTTAGCGGCGGGGGGCGCGTACAATGAGCAGTTCTTC.

This rearrangement joins TRBV6-2 or TRBV6-3 to TRBJ2-7, with D perhaps matching TRBD2 (6 bases). V lost 5 bases, J lost 7 bases, and 12 bases lay in between. CDR3 length equals 12 residues. CDR1 MNHEY and CDR2 SVGEGT come from the germline V gene. The CDR3 spells CASSTKGREQYF. As DNA, the CDR3 is TGTGCCAGCAGTACTAAAGGGAGGGAGCAGTACTTC.

The rearrangement joins TRBV18 to TRBJ2-7; 7 bases map to TRBD1. Unmatched junction bases numbered 6, after V lost 5 bases and J lost 5 bases. Germline CDR1 is KGHSH and CDR2 is LQKENI. This CDR3 contains 13 residues. CDR3 in amino acids: CASSVKGGDEQYF. Here the CDR3 DNA reads TGTGCCAGCTCAGTAAAAGGGGGCGACGAGCAGTACTTC. The full variable domain, with the rest looked up from reference TRBV18 and TRBJ2-7, is NAGVMQNPRHLVRRRGQEARLRCSPMKGHSHVYWYRQLPEEGLKFMVYLQKENIIDESGMPKERFSAEFPKEGPSILRIQQVVRGDSAAYFCASSVKGGDEQYFGPGTRLTVT.

In its sample, this clone was seen once. The chain combines TRBV6-5 with TRBJ1-3; D is possibly TRBD1 (5 bases). Per germline, CDR1 MNHEY and CDR2 SVGAGI. Trimming cost V 5 bases and J 2 bases, with 13 bases left between them. The CDR3 spans 15 residues. CDR3 DNA sequence: TGTGCCAGCAGTCCCTCCCCGGGGGCTGGAAACACCATATATTTT. Amino acid sequence: CASSPSPGAGNTIYF.

V usage is TRBV25-1 and J usage is TRBJ1-1; D ambiguous. V lost 2 bases to trimming and J lost 5 bases, with 9 bases between them. The CDR3 covers 13 residues. Germline CDR1 MGHDK, CDR2 SYGVNS. Here the CDR3 reads CASSERSRTEAFF. The DNA of the CDR3 is TGTGCCAGCAGTGAAAGGTCGAGGACTGAAGCTTTCTTT.

The chain carries TRBV9 and TRBJ2-7; weak D call: TRBD1 (5 bases). Germline-derived CDR1 and CDR2 are SGDLS and YYNGEE. The CDR3 is 15 amino acids. V lost 0 bases to trimming and J lost 3 bases, with 13 bases between them. This chain's CDR3 is CASSVGQGLHYEQYF. For the CDR3, the DNA is TGTGCCAGCAGCGTAGGTCAGGGCCTCCACTACGAGCAGTACTTC.

This clone occurred a few times. The chain employs TRBV7-6 and TRBJ1-4; a weak D match, TRBD1 (5 bases). The V end was cut by 3 bases, the J end by 7 bases, with 9 bases between. CDR3 length equals 13 residues. Looked up from germline, CDR1 is SGHVS and CDR2 is FNYEAQ. CDR3: CASSLGRGEKLFF. CDR3 DNA: TGTGCCAGCAGCTTGGGGCGGGGTGAAAAACTGTTTTTT.

This sequence joins TRBV5-1 and TRBJ2-7; 11 nucleotides line up with TRBD2. In germline, CDR1 is SGHRS, CDR2 YFSETQ. Unmatched junction bases numbered 2, after V lost 2 bases and J lost 1 base. This CDR3 is built from 15 residues. Here the CDR3 DNA reads TGCGCCAGCAGCTTTAGCGGGGGGGCATCCTACGAGCAGTACTTC. It codes for CASSFSGGASYEQYF.

The V gene is TRBV30, the J gene TRBJ2-7; 10 bases match TRBD2. This CDR3 is built from 15 residues. The trim removed 4 bases at V and 6 bases at J, leaving 12 bases unmatched. The V gene's germline CDR1 is GTSNPN and CDR2 SVGIG (reference sequence). The CDR3 nucleotides read TGTGCCTGGAATCGGGGACTAGCGTACGGAGGCGAGCAGTACTTC. This codes for CAWNRGLAYGGEQYF.

The rearrangement joins TRBV6-2 or TRBV6-3 to TRBJ2-7; D gene ambiguous. V lost 6 bases, J lost 7 bases, and 10 bases lay in between. The CDR3 covers 11 residues. CDR1 MNHEY and CDR2 SVGEGT come from the germline V gene. The chain's CDR3 is CASSRTREQYF. CDR3 sequence (DNA): TGTGCCAGCAGCCGAACCAGGGAGCAGTACTTC.

The chain employs TRBV10-3 and TRBJ1-5; TRBD1 is a possible D gene (5 bases). The V and J ends lost 3 bases and 6 bases respectively, with 9 bases between them. Germline V CDR1 and CDR2: ENHRY, SYGVKD. The CDR3 extends over 13 amino acids. The DNA of the CDR3 is TGTGCCATCAGTGAAACAGGTGTTCAGCCCCAGCATTTT. This gives the protein CAISETGVQPQHF.

The chain uses TRBV7-2 and TRBJ1-2, with TRBD1 matching over 9 bases. Germline loops: CDR1 SGHTA, CDR2 FQGNSA. Losses at the gene ends were 3 bases for V and 2 bases for J; bases not matched to a gene: 1. The CDR3 length is 14 residues. The DNA for the CDR3 is TGTGCCAGCAGCTTCGGACAGGGGAACTATGGCTACACCTTC. This gives the protein CASSFGQGNYGYTF.

The chain has TRBV7-2 and TRBJ2-3; no reliable D call. This CDR3 comprises 14 residues. The germline V and J ends were trimmed by 5 bases and 5 bases, with 14 bases remaining between them. Germline CDR1 SGHTA, CDR2 FQGNSA. The CDR3 here is CASSQSRSGDTQYF. For the CDR3, the DNA is TGTGCCAGCAGCCAATCACGTTCCGGAGATACGCAGTATTTT. Full variable domain (missing parts from reference TRBV7-2 and TRBJ2-3): GAGVSQSPSNKVTEKGKDVELRCDPISGHTALYWYRQSLGQGLEFLIYFQGNSAPDKSGLPSDRFSAERTGGSVSTLTIQRTQQEDSAVYLCASSQSRSGDTQYFGPGTRLTVL.

The J gene is TRBJ1-1, the V gene TRBV13; 9 bases fit TRBD1. CDR1 is PRHDT, CDR2 FYEKMQ, per germline (reference sequence). Trimming removed 5 bases from V and 5 bases from J; junction bases left unmatched: 6. This CDR3 spans 14 amino acids. DNA of the CDR3: TGTGCCAGCAGCGGACGACAGGGGGAAACTGAAGCTTTCTTT. The encoded protein is CASSGRQGETEAFF.

The chain has TRBV4-3 and TRBJ1-2; no clear D. The CDR3 length is 13 residues. Germline V gene lookup returns CDR1 LGHNA and CDR2 YSLEER. Trimming shortened V by 0 bases and J by 6 bases, and 8 bases separated the two germline ends. CDR3 nucleotide sequence: TGCGCCAGCAGCCAAGATAGGCAGGATGGCTACACCTTC. Protein product: CASSQDRQDGYTF.

This clone was found many times. The V gene is TRBV6-2 or TRBV6-3, the J gene TRBJ1-1; 7 nucleotides agree with TRBD1. CDR1 is MNHEY and CDR2 is SVGEGT in the germline V gene. The CDR3 spans 16 residues. With V trimmed by 3 bases and J by 6 bases, 13 bases remained unmatched. This CDR3 is CASSYSTGTGQPEAFF. The CDR3 DNA follows: TGTGCCAGCAGTTATTCGACAGGGACGGGTCAACCTGAAGCTTTCTTT.

The chain uses TRBV25-1 and TRBJ1-2, with 8 positions matching TRBD1. Trimming took 4 bases from V and 4 from J; bases not matched to a gene: 8. The CDR3 consists of 15 residues. The germline V gene has CDR1 MGHDK and CDR2 SYGVNS. The CDR3, as DNA: TGTGCCAGCAGTGCAATAAACGACAGGGGCTATGGCTACACCTTC. Protein sequence: CASSAINDRGYGYTF.

The V call is TRBV15, the J call TRBJ1-3; 9 bases are shared with TRBD1. V gave up 1 base and J gave up 3 bases; unmatched junction bases: 1. The germline CDR1 and CDR2 sequences are LNHNV and YYDKDF (reference sequence). The CDR3 spans 15 residues. CDR3 in DNA: TGTGCCACCAGCAGAGGGGACAGGGTTGGAAACACCATATATTTT. It codes for CATSRGDRVGNTIYF.

The chain combines TRBV7-6 with TRBJ1-1; D gene uncertain. The CDR3 covers 16 residues. Per the germline V gene, CDR1 is SGHVS and CDR2 is FNYEAQ. V lost 6 bases and J lost 1, with 18 bases in between. The CDR3 protein is CASSRGTPVANTEAFF. The CDR3 DNA sequence: TGTGCCAGCAGTCGCGGTACCCCTGTGGCGAACACTGAAGCTTTCTTT. Looking up the rest from reference TRBV7-6 and TRBJ1-1 gives the full variable domain: GAGVSQSPRYKVTKRGQDVALRCDPISGHVSLYWYRQALGQGPEFLTYFNYEAQQDKSGLPNDRFSAERPEGSISTLTIQRTEQRDSAMYRCASSRGTPVANTEAFFGQGTRLTVV.

The genes are TRBV6-1 and TRBJ2-3, with D perhaps matching TRBD1 (6 bases). The V and J ends lost 0 bases and 1 base respectively, with 11 bases between them. CDR3 length equals 16 residues. Germline CDR1 and CDR2: MNHNS and SASEGT. CDR3 sequence: CASSEARAGGTDTQYF. The CDR3 DNA is TGTGCCAGCAGTGAAGCCCGGGCAGGGGGCACAGATACGCAGTATTTT.

The V and J genes are TRBV14 and TRBJ2-1; D may be TRBD2 (6 bases). CDR1 SGHDN and CDR2 FVKESK come from the germline V gene. The CDR3 loop spans 15 amino acids. V shed 0 bases and J shed 6 bases, with 12 bases lying between them. For the CDR3, the DNA is TGTGCCAGCAGCCAAGACCCTCGGGGAGGCAATGAGCAGTTCTTC. It yields the protein CASSQDPRGGNEQFF. Full variable domain (rest looked up from reference TRBV14 and TRBJ2-1): EAGVTQFPSHSVIEKGQTVTLRCDPISGHDNLYWYRRVMGKEIKFLLHFVKESKQDESGMPNNRFLAERTGGTYSTLKVQPAELEDSGVYFCASSQDPRGGNEQFFGPGTRLTVL.